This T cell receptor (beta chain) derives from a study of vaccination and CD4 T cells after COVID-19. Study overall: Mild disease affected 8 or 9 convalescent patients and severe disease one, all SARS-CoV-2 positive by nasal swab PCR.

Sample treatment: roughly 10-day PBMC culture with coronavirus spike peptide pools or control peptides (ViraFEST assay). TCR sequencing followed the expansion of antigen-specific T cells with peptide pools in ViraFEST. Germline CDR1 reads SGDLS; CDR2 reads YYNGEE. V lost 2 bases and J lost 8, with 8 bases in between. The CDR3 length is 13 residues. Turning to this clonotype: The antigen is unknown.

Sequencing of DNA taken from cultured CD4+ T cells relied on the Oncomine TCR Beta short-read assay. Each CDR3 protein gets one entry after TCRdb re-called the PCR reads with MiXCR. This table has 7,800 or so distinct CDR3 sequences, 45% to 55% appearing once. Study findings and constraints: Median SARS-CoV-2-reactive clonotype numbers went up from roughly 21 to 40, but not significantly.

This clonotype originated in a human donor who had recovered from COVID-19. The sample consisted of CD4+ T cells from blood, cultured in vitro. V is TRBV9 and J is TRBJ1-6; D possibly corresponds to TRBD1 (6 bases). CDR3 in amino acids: CASSVSGDSPLHF. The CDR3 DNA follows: TGTGCCAGCAGCGTTTCAGGGGATTCACCCCTCCACTTT.